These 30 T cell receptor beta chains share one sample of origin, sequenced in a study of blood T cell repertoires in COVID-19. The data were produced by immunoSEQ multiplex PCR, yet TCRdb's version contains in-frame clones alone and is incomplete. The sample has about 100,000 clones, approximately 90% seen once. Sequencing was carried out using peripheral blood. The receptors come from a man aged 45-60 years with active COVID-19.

The CDR3 DNA follows: TGTGCCAGCTCACCACCGGGCGGGAGGACCTACAATGAGCAGTTCTTC. Its protein product is CASSPPGGRTYNEQFF. V and J are TRBV18 and TRBJ2-1, with 8 bases aligning to TRBD2. Germline V gene data show CDR1 as KGHSH and CDR2 as LQKENI. This CDR3 spans 16 amino acids. V dropped 0 bases and J dropped 2; count of bases not matched to a gene: 3.

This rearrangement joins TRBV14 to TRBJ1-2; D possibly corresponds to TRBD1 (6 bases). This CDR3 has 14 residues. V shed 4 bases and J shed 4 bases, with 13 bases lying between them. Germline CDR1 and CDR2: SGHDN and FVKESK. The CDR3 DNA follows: TGTGCCAGCAGCCTCGGGACATTCGTCTATGGCTACACCTTC. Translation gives CASSLGTFVYGYTF.

The CDR3 DNA sequence: TGTGCCAGTAGTATTCAAGGGGGCACTGAAGCTTTCTTT. Encoded protein: CASSIQGGTEAFF. The chain is built from TRBV19 and TRBJ1-1, with D perhaps matching TRBD1 (6 bases). The CDR3 length is 13 residues. CDR1 is LNHDA and CDR2 is SQIVND in the germline V gene (reference sequence). The V end was cut by 3 bases, the J end by 4 bases, with 9 bases between.

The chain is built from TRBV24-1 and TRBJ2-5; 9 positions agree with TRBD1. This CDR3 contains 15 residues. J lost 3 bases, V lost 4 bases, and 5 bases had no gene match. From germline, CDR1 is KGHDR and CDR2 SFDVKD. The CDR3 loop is CATSDTGTGKETQYF. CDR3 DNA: TGTGCCACCAGTGACACCGGGACAGGGAAAGAGACCCAGTACTTC.

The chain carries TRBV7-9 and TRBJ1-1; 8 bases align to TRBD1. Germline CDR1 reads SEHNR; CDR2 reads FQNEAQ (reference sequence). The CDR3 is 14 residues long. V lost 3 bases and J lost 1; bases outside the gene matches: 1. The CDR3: CASSFGTGNTEAFF. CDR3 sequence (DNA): TGTGCCAGCAGCTTTGGGACAGGGAACACTGAAGCTTTCTTT.

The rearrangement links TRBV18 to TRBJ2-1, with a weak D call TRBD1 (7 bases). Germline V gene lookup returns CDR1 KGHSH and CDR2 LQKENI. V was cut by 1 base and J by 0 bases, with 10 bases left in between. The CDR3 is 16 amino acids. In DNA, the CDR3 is TGTGCCAGCTCACCACGGCAGGGGGGCTCCTACAATGAGCAGTTCTTC. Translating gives CASSPRQGGSYNEQFF.

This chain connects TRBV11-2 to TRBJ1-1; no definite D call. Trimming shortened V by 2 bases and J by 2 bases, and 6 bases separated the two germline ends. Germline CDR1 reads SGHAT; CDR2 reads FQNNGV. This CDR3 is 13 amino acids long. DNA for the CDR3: TGTGCCAGCAGCTTATTTTTAAACACTGAAGCTTTCTTT. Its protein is CASSLFLNTEAFF.

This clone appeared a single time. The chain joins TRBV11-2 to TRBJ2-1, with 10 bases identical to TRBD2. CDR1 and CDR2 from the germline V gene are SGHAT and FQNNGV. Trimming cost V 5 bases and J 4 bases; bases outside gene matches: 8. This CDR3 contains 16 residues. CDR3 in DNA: TGTGCCAGCAGCGGTATAGCGGGAGGACTATACAATGAGCAGTTCTTC. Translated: CASSGIAGGLYNEQFF.

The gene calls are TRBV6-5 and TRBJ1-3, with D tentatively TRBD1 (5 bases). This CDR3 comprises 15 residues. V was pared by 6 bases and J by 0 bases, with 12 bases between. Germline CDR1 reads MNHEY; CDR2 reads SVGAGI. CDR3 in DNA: TGTGCCAGCAGCGGACATCTCCTCTCTGGAAACACCATATATTTT. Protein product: CASSGHLLSGNTIYF.

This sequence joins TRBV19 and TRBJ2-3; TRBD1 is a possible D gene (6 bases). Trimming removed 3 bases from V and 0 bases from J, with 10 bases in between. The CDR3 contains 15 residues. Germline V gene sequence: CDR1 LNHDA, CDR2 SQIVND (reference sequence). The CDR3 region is CASSMGTTSTDTQYF. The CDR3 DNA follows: TGTGCCAGTAGTATGGGGACAACTAGCACAGATACGCAGTATTTT.

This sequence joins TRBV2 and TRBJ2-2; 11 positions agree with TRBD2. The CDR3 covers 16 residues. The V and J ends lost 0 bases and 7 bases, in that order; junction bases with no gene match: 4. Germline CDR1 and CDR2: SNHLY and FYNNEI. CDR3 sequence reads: CASSEASGRADGELFF. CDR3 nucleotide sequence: TGTGCCAGCAGTGAAGCTAGCGGGAGGGCGGACGGGGAGCTGTTTTTT.

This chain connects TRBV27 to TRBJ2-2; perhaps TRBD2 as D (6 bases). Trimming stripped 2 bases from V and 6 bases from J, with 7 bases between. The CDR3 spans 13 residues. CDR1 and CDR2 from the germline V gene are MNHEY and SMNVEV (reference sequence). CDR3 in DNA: TGTGCCAGCAGTTTAAGGGACTCCGGGGAGCTGTTTTTT. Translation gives CASSLRDSGELFF.

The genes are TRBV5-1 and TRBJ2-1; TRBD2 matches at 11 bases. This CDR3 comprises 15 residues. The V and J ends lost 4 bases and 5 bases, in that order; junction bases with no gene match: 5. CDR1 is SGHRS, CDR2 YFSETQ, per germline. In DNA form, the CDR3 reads TGCGCCAGCAGCCAAACTAGCGGGGGCAACAATGAGCAGTTCTTC. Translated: CASSQTSGGNNEQFF.

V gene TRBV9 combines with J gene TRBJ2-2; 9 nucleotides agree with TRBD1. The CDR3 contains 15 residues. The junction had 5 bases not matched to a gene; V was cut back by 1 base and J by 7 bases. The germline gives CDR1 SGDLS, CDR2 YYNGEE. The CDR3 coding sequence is TGTGCCAGCAGCGTAACAGGGGGCAATCTCGGGGAGCTGTTTTTT. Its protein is CASSVTGGNLGELFF.

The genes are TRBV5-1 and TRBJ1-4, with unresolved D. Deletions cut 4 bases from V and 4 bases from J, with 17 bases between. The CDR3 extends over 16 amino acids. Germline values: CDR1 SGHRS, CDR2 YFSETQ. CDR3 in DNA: TGCGCCAGCAGCCCGGGGATCAGCCGGGATAATGAAAAACTGTTTTTT. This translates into CASSPGISRDNEKLFF.

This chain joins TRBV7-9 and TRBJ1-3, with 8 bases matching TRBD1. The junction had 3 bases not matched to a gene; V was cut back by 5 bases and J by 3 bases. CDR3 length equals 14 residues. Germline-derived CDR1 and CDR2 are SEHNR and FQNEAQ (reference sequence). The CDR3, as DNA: TGTGCCAGCAGCCCCGGGACAGGTGGAAACACCATATATTTT. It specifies CASSPGTGGNTIYF. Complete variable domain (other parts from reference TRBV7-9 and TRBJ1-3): DTGVSQNPRHKITKRGQNVTFRCDPISEHNRLYWYRQTLGQGPEFLTYFQNEAQLEKSRLLSDRFSAERPKGSFSTLEIQRTEQGDSAMYLCASSPGTGGNTIYFGEGSWLTVV.

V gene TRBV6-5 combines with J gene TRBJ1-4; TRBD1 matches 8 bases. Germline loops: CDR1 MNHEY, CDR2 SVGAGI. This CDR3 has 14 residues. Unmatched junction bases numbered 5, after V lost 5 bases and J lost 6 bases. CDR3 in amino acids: CASSNRGIHEKLFF. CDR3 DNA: TGTGCCAGCAGTAACAGGGGGATTCATGAAAAACTGTTTTTT.

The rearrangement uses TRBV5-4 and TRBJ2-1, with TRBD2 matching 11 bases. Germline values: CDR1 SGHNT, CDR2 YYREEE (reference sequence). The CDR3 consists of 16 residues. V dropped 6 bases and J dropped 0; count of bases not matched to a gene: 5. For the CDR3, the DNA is TGTGCCAGCACCTCTAGCGGGGGGAGCTCCTACAATGAGCAGTTCTTC. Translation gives CASTSSGGSSYNEQFF.

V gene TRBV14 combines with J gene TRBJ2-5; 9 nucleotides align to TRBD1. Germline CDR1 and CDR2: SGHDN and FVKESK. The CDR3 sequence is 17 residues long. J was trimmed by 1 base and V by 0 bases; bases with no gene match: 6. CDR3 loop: CASSQETGTGTQETQYF. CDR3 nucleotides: TGTGCCAGCAGCCAAGAGACGGGGACAGGGACCCAAGAGACCCAGTACTTC.

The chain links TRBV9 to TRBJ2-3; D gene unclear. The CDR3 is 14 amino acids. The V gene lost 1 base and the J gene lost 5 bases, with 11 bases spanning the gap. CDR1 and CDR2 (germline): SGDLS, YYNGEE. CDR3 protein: CASSVSLQVDTQYF. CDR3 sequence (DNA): TGTGCCAGCAGCGTATCCCTCCAGGTAGATACGCAGTATTTT.

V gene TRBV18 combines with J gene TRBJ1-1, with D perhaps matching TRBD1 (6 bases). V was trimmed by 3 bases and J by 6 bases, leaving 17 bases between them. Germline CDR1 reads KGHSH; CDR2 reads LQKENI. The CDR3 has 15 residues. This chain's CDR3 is CASSPLPGGDAEAFF. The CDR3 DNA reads TGTGCCAGCTCACCCCTCCCGGGGGGCGACGCTGAAGCTTTCTTT.

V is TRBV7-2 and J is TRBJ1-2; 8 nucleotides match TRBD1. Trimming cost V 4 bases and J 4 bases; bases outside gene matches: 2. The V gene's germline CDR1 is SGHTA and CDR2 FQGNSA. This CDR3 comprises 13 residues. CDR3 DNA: TGTGCCAGCAGCTCAGGGGGCCCCTATGGCTACACCTTC. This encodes CASSSGGPYGYTF.

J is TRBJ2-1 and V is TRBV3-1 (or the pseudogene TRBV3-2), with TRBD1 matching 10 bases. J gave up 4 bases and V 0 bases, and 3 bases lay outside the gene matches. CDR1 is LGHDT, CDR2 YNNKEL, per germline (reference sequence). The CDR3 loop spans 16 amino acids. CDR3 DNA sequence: TGTGCCAGCAGCCAAGATCTGGGACAGGGGTACAATGAGCAGTTCTTC. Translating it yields CASSQDLGQGYNEQFF.

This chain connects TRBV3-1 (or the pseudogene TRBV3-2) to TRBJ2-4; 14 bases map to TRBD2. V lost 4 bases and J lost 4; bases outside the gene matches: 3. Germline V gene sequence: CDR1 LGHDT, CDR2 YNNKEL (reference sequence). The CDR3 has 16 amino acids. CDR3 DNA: TGTGCCAGCAGCCCCCGGACTAGCGGGGGGAAAAACATTCAGTACTTC. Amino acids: CASSPRTSGGKNIQYF.

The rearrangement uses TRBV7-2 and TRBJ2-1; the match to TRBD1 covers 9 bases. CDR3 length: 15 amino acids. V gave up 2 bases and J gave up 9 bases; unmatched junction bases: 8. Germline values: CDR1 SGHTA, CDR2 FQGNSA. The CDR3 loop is CASSLRTGGAGEQFF. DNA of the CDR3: TGTGCCAGCAGCTTACGTACAGGGGGCGCGGGTGAGCAGTTCTTC.

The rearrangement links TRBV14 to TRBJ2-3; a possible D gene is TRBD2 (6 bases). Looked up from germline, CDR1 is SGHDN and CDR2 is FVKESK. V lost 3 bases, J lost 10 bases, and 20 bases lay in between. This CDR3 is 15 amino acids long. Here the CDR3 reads CASSQPGLDFRAQYF. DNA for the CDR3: TGTGCCAGCAGCCAGCCGGGACTGGATTTTAGAGCGCAGTATTTT.

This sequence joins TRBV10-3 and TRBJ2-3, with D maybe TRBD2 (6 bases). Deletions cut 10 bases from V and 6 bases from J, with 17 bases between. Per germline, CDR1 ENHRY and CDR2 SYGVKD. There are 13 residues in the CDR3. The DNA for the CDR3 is TGTGCCAGTTGTGTAGCGGAGGGGGATACGCAGTATTTT. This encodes CASCVAEGDTQYF.

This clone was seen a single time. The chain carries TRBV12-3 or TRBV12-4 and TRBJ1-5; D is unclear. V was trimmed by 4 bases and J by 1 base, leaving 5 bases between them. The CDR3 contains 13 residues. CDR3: CASSSRSNQPQHF. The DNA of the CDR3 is TGTGCCAGCAGTTCGCGGAGCAATCAGCCCCAGCATTTT.

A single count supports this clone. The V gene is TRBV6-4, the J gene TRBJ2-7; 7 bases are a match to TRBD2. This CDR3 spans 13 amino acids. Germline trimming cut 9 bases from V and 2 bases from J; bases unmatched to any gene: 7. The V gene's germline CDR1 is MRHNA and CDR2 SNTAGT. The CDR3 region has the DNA TGTGCCAGGAGAATCGCGGGGGCCTACGAGCAGTACGTC. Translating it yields CARRIAGAYEQYV.

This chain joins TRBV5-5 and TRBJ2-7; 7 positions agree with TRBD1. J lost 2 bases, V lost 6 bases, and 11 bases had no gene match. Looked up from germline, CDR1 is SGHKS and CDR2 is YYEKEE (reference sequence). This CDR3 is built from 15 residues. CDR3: CASTLGRQGPYEQYF. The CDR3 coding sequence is TGTGCCAGCACTTTGGGGAGACAGGGTCCCTACGAGCAGTACTTC.